Here is one T cell receptor beta chain with its context. The sample is drawn from a study of blood T cell repertoires in COVID-19. Study as a whole: Material from acute and convalescent COVID-19 was sourced from the United States, Italy and Spain. PBMCs, B-cell-depleted T cells, or T cells provided the cDNA or gDNA that made up the material.

Methods used by the authors: Amplification of reference gene primers was used by the study to estimate nucleated cell counts. Here immunoSEQ multiplex PCR was the method, and the copy in TCRdb shows in-frame clones only, minus some. V and J calls and clone size are as listed in that table; D and trimming were resolved from the DNA. The sample records some 150,000 clones, less than 90% being singletons. Germline V gives CDR1 MNHNY, CDR2 SVGAGI (reference sequence). The CDR3 is made up of 14 amino acids. Trimming pared 6 bases from V and 1 base from J, leaving 12 bases between. Sequencing was performed on peripheral blood. The rearrangement uses TRBV6-6 and TRBJ2-5, with D perhaps TRBD2 (5 bases). This receptor was identified in a human donor in a cohort sampled during active COVID-19. Written as DNA, the CDR3 is TGTGCCAGCAGCCTACGAGGGTTCCAAGAGACCCAGTACTTC. This gives the protein CASSLRGFQETQYF.